Detailed here is one T cell receptor beta chain. What antigen it recognizes has not been identified. No base quality information exists; no much larger clone differs at one position. The immunoSEQ assay, a bias-controlled multiplex PCR using V- and J-specific primers, was used to amplify TCR beta CDR3 regions from genomic DNA. In a second PCR step, the CDR3 amplicons were tagged with a proprietary barcode plus Illumina adapter sequences. CDR3 libraries were sequenced on an Illumina MiSeq instrument. The source study handled its data this way. immunoSEQ Analyzer 3.0 was used for export and quality control, with R Bioconductor and Immunarch used for downstream analyses. Repertoire metrics were calculated using only productive rearrangements within the normalized downsampled data set. In the normalized cohort, a clonotype counted as pathologically expanded if the clonotype was larger than 5 templates. The Inverse Simpson Index was used to measure repertoire diversity. CMV-specificity analyses were carried out on the non-normalized data set to capture all clonotypes. TCRdb took this table from immuneACCESS and kept in-frame rearrangements with V and J called. Such tables lack part of the clones; where checked against another copy, unresolved V genes explain under half of the gap, and the rest is unexplained. V and J calls and clone size are as listed in that table; D and trimming were resolved from the DNA. In this sample the table shows tens of thousands of clones, around 90% of which occur a single time. The ten largest make up about 4% of the sample.

CDR1 and CDR2 are read off the germline V gene as SGHTA and FQGTGA. After removal of 0 bases from V and 5 bases from J, the junction retains 5 bases not matched to a gene. Including cysteine and phenylalanine, the CDR3 has 15 amino acids. Just the 45-base CDR3 DNA is kept, in frame starting at base 1. This sample was included in a study of T cell clonotyping in hematopoietic cell transplantation (dated by TCRdb to the early 2020s). In terms of the full investigation: Pretransplant samples from recipients were collected after cytoreduction. The study collected approximately 130 blood samples from approximately 40 consecutive transplant recipients and their related donors. Patient recruitment ran from 2015 to early 2017, and follow-up continued until late 2020 or death.

The label giving this sample's time point can be read as: recipient sample about 28 days before transplant, after cytoreduction. Blood from recipients was drawn roughly 28 days before transplant, then again at days 30, 100 and 180 after transplant. Nuclei Lysis Solution was used to extract genomic DNA from fresh or cryopreserved unfractionated peripheral blood mononuclear cells. What the research found in general, with its limitations: Broader posttransplant TCR repertoire diversity was predicted by donor and pretransplant recipient Inverse Simpson Index values. The sample size was limited, and because cells were not sorted, the contributions of CD4 and CD8 repertoires could not be separated. Recipient repertoires showed only a small fraction of overlap with donor repertoires, and over 95% appeared de novo at the given depth. After transplant, TCR diversity in recipients dropped, and pathologically expanded clonotypes climbed progressively between day 30 and day 180.

Source: peripheral blood mononuclear cells, taken before stem cell transplant. The chain is encoded by TRBV7-3 joined to TRBJ2-5; the junction holds 8 bases that match TRBD2. This receptor was obtained from a man in his late teens or twenties with biphenotypic leukemia. Some clones in this sample may be carry-over from other donors' samples. The sequenced DNA is TGTGCCAGCAGCTTAACGTCGTCGGGAGGGGAGACCCAGTACTTC. It specifies CASSLTSSGGETQYF.